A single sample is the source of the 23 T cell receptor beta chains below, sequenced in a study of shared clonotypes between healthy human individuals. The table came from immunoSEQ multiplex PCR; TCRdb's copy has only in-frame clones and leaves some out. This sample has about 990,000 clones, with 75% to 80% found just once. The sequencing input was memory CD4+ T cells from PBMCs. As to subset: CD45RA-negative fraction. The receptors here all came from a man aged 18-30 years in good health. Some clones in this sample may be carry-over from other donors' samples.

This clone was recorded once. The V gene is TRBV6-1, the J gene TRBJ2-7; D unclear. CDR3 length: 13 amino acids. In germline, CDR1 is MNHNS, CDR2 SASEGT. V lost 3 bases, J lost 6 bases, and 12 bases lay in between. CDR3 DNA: TGTGCCAGCAGTGAGTACCTAAAGGTCGAGCAGTACTTC. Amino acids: CASSEYLKVEQYF.

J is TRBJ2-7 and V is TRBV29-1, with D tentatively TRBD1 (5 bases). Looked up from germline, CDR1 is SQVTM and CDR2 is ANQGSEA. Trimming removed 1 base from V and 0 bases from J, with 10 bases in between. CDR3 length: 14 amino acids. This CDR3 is CSVEVTGDSYEQYF. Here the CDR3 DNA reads TGCAGCGTTGAAGTTACAGGCGACTCCTACGAGCAGTACTTC.

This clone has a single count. The CDR3 bases are TGCGCCAGCAGCCGCGGACAGAGGACTAGCGGAGCGGGAGATACGCAGTATTTT. It specifies CASSRGQRTSGAGDTQYF. The chain uses TRBV5-1 and TRBJ2-3, with 10 nucleotides matching TRBD2. The ends lost 4 bases at V and 5 bases at J; junction bases unmatched: 16. CDR1 SGHRS and CDR2 YFSETQ come from the germline V gene. CDR3 length: 18 residues.

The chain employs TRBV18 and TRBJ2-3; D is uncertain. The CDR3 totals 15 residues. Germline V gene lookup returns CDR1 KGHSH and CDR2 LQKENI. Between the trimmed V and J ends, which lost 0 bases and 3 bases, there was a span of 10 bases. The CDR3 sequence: CASSPPARWTDTQYF. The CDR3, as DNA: TGTGCCAGCTCACCACCCGCCCGGTGGACAGATACGCAGTATTTT.

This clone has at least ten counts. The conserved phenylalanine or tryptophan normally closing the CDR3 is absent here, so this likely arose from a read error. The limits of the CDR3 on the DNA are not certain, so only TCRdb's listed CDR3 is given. CDR3 loop: CASSEVTREFL. The J gene is TRBJ1-2, the V gene TRBV2. Germline-derived CDR1 and CDR2 are SNHLY and FYNNEI. The CDR3 sequence runs 11 residues, both termini included.

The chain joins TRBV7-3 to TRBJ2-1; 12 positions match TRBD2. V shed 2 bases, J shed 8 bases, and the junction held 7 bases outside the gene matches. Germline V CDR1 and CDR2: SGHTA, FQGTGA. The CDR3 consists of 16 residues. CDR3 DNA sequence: TGTGCCAGCAGCTTATACCGACTAGCGGGAGTCGATGAGCAGTTCTTC. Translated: CASSLYRLAGVDEQFF.

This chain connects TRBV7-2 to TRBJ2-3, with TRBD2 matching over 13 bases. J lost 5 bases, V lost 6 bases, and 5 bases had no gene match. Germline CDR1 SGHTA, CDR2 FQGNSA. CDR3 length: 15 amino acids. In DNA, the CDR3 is TGTGCCAGCAGGACTAGCGGGAGGATAGGAGATACGCAGTATTTT. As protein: CASRTSGRIGDTQYF.

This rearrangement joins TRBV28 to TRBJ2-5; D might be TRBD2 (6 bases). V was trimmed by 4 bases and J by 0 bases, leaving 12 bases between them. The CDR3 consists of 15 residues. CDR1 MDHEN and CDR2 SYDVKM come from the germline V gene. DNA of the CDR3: TGTGCCAGCAGTTCGCGACGGGAGTACCAAGAGACCCAGTACTTC. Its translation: CASSSRREYQETQYF.

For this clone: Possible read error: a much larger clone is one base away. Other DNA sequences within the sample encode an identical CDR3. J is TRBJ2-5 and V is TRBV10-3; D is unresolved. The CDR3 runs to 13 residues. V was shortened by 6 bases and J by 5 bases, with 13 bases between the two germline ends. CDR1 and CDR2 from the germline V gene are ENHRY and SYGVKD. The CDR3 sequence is CAISENPPETQYF. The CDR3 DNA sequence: TGTGCCATCAGCGAGAACCCACCGGAGACCCAGTACTTC.

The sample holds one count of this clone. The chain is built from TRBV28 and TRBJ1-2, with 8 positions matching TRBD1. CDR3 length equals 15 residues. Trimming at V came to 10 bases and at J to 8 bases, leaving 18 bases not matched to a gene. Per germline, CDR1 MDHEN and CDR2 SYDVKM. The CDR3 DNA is TGTGCCATCAACCCGTTCGGACAGGGTTATGGAGGCTACACCTTC. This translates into CAINPFGQGYGGYTF.

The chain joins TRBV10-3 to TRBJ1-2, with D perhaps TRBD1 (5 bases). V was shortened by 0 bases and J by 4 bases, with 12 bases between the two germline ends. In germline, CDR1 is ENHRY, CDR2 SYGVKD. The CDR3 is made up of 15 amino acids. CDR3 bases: TGTGCCATCAGTGAGTCGGAACAGGATTTCTATGGCTACACCTTC. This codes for CAISESEQDFYGYTF.

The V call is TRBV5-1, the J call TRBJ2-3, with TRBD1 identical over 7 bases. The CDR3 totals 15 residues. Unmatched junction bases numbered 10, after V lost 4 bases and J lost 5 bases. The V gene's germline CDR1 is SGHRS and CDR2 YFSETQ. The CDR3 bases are TGCGCCAGCAGCGTTACGGGACAGAGAGAAGATACGCAGTATTTT. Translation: CASSVTGQREDTQYF.

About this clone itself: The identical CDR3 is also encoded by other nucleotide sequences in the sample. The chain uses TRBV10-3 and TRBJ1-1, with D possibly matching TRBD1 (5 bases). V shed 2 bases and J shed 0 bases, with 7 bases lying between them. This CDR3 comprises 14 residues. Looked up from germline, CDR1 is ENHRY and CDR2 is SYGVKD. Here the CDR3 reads CAISERDVNTEAFF. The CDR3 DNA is TGTGCCATCAGTGAGCGGGACGTGAACACTGAAGCTTTCTTT.

As DNA, the CDR3 is TGTGCCAGCAGTTCCACACGAGACATTGGCTACACCTTC. Encoded protein: CASSSTRDIGYTF. The chain has TRBV27 and TRBJ1-2, with D hard to call. Germline CDR1 reads MNHEY; CDR2 reads SMNVEV (reference sequence). The CDR3 runs to 13 residues. V lost 4 bases, J lost 7 bases, and 13 bases lay in between.

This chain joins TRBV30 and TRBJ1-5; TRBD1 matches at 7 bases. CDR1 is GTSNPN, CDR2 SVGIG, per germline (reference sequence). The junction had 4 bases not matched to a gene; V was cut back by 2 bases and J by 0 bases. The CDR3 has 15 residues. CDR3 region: CAWSSGTASNQPQHF. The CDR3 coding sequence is TGTGCCTGGAGTTCCGGGACAGCTAGCAATCAGCCCCAGCATTTT.

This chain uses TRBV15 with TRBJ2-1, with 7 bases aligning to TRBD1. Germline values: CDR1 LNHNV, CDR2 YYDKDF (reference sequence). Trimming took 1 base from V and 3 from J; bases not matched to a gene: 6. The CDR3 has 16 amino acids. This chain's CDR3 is CATSRGAGGFYNEQFF. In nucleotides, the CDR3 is TGTGCCACCAGCAGAGGGGCAGGGGGATTCTACAATGAGCAGTTCTTC.

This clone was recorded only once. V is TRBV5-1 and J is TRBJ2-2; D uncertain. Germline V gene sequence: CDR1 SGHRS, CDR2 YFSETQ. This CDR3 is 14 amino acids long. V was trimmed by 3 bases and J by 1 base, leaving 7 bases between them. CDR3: CASSSGVNTGELFF. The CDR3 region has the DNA TGCGCCAGCAGCTCCGGCGTGAACACCGGGGAGCTGTTTTTT.

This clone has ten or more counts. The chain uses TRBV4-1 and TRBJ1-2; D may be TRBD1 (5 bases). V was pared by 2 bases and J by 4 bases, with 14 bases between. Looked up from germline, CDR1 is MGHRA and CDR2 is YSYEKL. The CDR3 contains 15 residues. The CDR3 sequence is CASSQISGPLYGYTF. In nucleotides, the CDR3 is TGCGCCAGCAGCCAAATTTCAGGGCCTCTCTATGGCTACACCTTC.

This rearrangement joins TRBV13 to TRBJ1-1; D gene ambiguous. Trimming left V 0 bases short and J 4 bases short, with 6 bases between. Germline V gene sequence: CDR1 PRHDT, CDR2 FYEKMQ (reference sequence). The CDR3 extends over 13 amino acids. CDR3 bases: TGTGCCAGCAGCTTAGGGGACGGCACTGAAGCTTTCTTT. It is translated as CASSLGDGTEAFF.

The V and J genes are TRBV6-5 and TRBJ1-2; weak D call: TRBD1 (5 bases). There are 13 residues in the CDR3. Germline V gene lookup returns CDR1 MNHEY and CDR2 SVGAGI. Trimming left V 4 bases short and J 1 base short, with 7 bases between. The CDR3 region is CASSSGGNYGYTF. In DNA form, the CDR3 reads TGTGCCAGCAGTTCCGGGGGTAACTATGGCTACACCTTC.

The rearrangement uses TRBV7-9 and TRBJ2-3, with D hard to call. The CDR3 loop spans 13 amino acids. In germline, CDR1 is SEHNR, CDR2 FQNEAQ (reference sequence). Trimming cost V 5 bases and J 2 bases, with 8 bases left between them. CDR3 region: CASSGLFTDTQYF. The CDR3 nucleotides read TGTGCCAGCAGCGGGTTGTTCACAGATACGCAGTATTTT.

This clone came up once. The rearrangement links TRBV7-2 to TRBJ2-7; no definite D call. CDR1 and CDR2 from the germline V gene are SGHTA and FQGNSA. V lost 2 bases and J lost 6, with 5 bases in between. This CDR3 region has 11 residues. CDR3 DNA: TGTGCCAGCAGCTTACAGAGCGAGCAGTACTTC. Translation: CASSLQSEQYF.

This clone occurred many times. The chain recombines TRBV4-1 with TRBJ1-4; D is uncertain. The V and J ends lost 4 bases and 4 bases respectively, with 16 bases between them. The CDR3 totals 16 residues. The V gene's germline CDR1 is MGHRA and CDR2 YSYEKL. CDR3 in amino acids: CASSLPFRQRNEKLFF. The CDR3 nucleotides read TGCGCCAGCAGCCTTCCCTTCAGGCAGCGTAATGAAAAACTGTTTTTT.